The T cell receptor (beta chain) under discussion was sequenced for a study of PD-1 blockade in classical Hodgkin lymphoma. Method: immunoSEQ multiplex PCR; TCRdb's copy keeps in-frame clones and lacks some. Of some 100,000 clones in the sample, around 93% were seen once. Germline-derived CDR1 and CDR2 are KGHSH and LQKENI. Trimming took 6 bases from V and 0 from J; bases not matched to a gene: 10. This CDR3 is built from 18 residues. The time point is: cycle 4 day 1 (C4D1), after more than five weeks of nivolumab. Each patient's relapse followed autologous stem cell transplantation, and brentuximab vedotin exposure varied.

This TCR was sampled from a human donor with classical Hodgkin lymphoma. The rearrangement joins TRBV18 to TRBJ2-1; 11 nucleotides agree with TRBD2. Sequences were derived from peripheral blood mononuclear cells (PBMCs), sampled before the fourth cycle of nivolumab. The CDR3 region is CASSSRGTSGDSYNEQFF. The CDR3 bases are TGTGCCAGCTCGTCCCGCGGGACTAGCGGAGACTCCTACAATGAGCAGTTCTTC.